The 18 T cell receptor beta chains below all came from one sample that was sequenced in a study of T cell responses to AZD1222 COVID-19 vaccine. Profiling relied on immunoSEQ multiplex PCR, and the TCRdb table lists in-frame clones only, not all of them. Found here are about 160,000 clones, more than 70% of them singletons; the top ten hold roughly 5%. Sequenced here: peripheral blood, sampled on day 0 of AZD1222 vaccination. These TCRs come from an adult in good health.

In DNA, the CDR3 is TGTGCCACCAGTGACCCCGGACTAGCGGGAGGGAGCTCCTACAATGAGCAGTTCTTC. Its translation: CATSDPGLAGGSSYNEQFF. This chain links TRBV24-1 with TRBJ2-1; 15 bases line up with TRBD2. Germline V gene sequence: CDR1 KGHDR, CDR2 SFDVKD. The CDR3 loop spans 19 amino acids. The junction had 6 bases not matched to a gene; V was cut back by 4 bases and J by 0 bases.

The rearrangement links TRBV30 to TRBJ2-4, with 8 bases fitting TRBD1. Germline V gene sequence: CDR1 GTSNPN, CDR2 SVGIG (reference sequence). Trimming removed 5 bases from V and 0 bases from J; junction bases left unmatched: 12. The CDR3 runs to 17 residues. Here the CDR3 reads CAWGTGSRLIAKNIQYF. CDR3 sequence (DNA): TGTGCCTGGGGGACAGGATCGCGATTAATAGCCAAAAACATTCAGTACTTC.

The V call is TRBV7-3, the J call TRBJ1-3; D gene unclear. This CDR3 has 14 amino acids. Germline CDR1 and CDR2: SGHTA and FQGTGA. V was clipped by 5 bases and J by 1 base, with 9 bases between them. This CDR3 is CASSLQGSGNTIYF. Written as DNA, the CDR3 is TGTGCCAGCAGCCTGCAAGGGTCTGGAAACACCATATATTTT.

This clone was picked up one time. The chain has TRBV7-9 and TRBJ2-3; 7 bases map to TRBD1. The germline V gene has CDR1 SEHNR and CDR2 FQNEAQ (reference sequence). This CDR3 has 16 residues. With 10 bases clipped from V and 0 bases from J, the junction kept 13 bases outside the gene matches. CDR3 nucleotides: TGTGCCAACTCACCTGAGTGGGACAGTAGCACAGATACGCAGTATTTT. Its translation: CANSPEWDSSTDTQYF.

The V and J genes are TRBV28 and TRBJ1-1; D may be TRBD1 (5 bases). There are 16 residues in the CDR3. Per the germline V gene, CDR1 is MDHEN and CDR2 is SYDVKM. With 5 bases removed from V and 1 base from J, the gap between germline ends came to 17 bases. CDR3 residues: CASSLIGVGGNTEAFF. CDR3 sequence (DNA): TGTGCCAGCAGTCTTATAGGGGTTGGTGGGAACACTGAAGCTTTCTTT.

This clone was counted once. This CDR3 is CAWSVIQRVGGYTF. In nucleotides, the CDR3 is TGTGCCTGGAGTGTAATCCAGAGGGTGGGTGGCTACACCTTC. This chain joins TRBV30 and TRBJ1-2, with D unclear. The V gene lost 0 bases and the J gene lost 7 bases, with 15 bases spanning the gap. The CDR3 runs to 14 residues. Looked up from germline, CDR1 is GTSNPN and CDR2 is SVGIG (reference sequence).

The genes are TRBV6-2 or TRBV6-3 and TRBJ2-7; TRBD2 aligns across 13 bases. V was clipped by 2 bases and J by 5 bases; unmatched bases: 3. Germline CDR1 MNHEY, CDR2 SVGEGT. The CDR3 runs to 15 residues. The CDR3 coding sequence is TGTGCCAGCAGTTACGTGACTAGCGGGAGGCACGAGCAGTACTTC. Encoded protein: CASSYVTSGRHEQYF.

The chain's CDR3 is CASSPTNRGGTEAFF. CDR3 sequence (DNA): TGTGCCAGCAGCCCGACTAACAGGGGAGGCACTGAAGCTTTCTTT. The rearrangement joins TRBV7-9 to TRBJ1-1; TRBD1 aligns across 7 bases. This CDR3 contains 15 residues. Germline-derived CDR1 and CDR2 are SEHNR and FQNEAQ (reference sequence). J lost 4 bases, V lost 5 bases, and 10 bases had no gene match.

This clone was counted only a few times. This chain uses TRBV10-3 with TRBJ2-2; no clear D. The CDR3 is 15 residues long. Trimming took off 0 bases at V and 8 bases at J, with 13 bases between the two ends. Germline CDR1 is ENHRY and CDR2 is SYGVKD. The CDR3 nucleotides are TGTGCCATCAGTGAGTCCTCCGGGCTGGCGGGGGAGCTGTTTTTT. It is translated as CAISESSGLAGELFF.

In DNA, the CDR3 is TGTGCCAGCTCACCAACGGCACTGGAGAACACTGAAGCTTTCTTT. Amino acids: CASSPTALENTEAFF. This chain uses TRBV18 with TRBJ1-1; D not resolved. V was trimmed by 2 bases and J by 1 base, leaving 11 bases between them. Germline V gives CDR1 KGHSH, CDR2 LQKENI. The CDR3 consists of 15 residues.

V is TRBV5-4 and J is TRBJ2-1; 7 bases are shared with TRBD1. The germline gives CDR1 SGHNT, CDR2 YYREEE (reference sequence). The V and J ends lost 10 bases and 2 bases, in that order; junction bases with no gene match: 6. CDR3 size: 13 residues. The CDR3 loop reads CASGQPTYNEQFF. The DNA of the CDR3 is TGTGCCTCGGGACAGCCTACCTACAATGAGCAGTTCTTC.

The chain recombines TRBV9 with TRBJ2-6; D ambiguous. Germline assignment: CDR1 SGDLS and CDR2 YYNGEE. V was trimmed by 1 base and J by 4 bases, leaving 9 bases between them. The CDR3 is made up of 15 amino acids. Written as DNA, the CDR3 is TGTGCCAGCAGCGTATTTTCGTCCGGGGCCAACGTCCTGACTTTC. Translated, it gives CASSVFSSGANVLTF.

The chain employs TRBV7-9 and TRBJ2-7; weak D call: TRBD2 (5 bases). The ends were cut back, 5 bases at V and 0 bases at J, with 20 bases in the middle. The CDR3 length is 17 residues. Per germline, CDR1 SEHNR and CDR2 FQNEAQ (reference sequence). For the CDR3, the DNA is TGTGCCAGCAGCCCTCACCCGGGCGGGTTGAGCTCCTACGAGCAGTACTTC. It encodes CASSPHPGGLSSYEQYF.

The table lists this clone with a count of one. The rearrangement uses TRBV28 and TRBJ1-3, with D possibly TRBD1 on 5 matching bases. Trimming shortened V by 2 bases and J by 0 bases, and 8 bases separated the two germline ends. Germline loops: CDR1 MDHEN, CDR2 SYDVKM. CDR3 size: 15 residues. The CDR3 is CASSLPGSSGNTIYF. Written as DNA, the CDR3 is TGTGCCAGCAGTTTACCAGGGAGCTCTGGAAACACCATATATTTT.

This clone was recorded once. V usage is TRBV4-3 and J usage is TRBJ2-5, with D possibly TRBD1 on 5 matching bases. CDR1 is LGHNA and CDR2 is YSLEER in the germline V gene. V lost 0 bases and J lost 7, with 9 bases in between. There are 13 residues in the CDR3. The chain's CDR3 is CASSQDRGRTQYF. The CDR3 nucleotides are TGCGCCAGCAGCCAAGATAGGGGCCGGACCCAGTACTTC.

The V and J genes are TRBV6-2 or TRBV6-3 and TRBJ1-2; D may be TRBD1 (5 bases). The germline gives CDR1 MNHEY, CDR2 SVGEGT. The V and J ends lost 1 base and 6 bases respectively, with 12 bases between them. The CDR3 is made up of 14 amino acids. CDR3 sequence: CASSYWGRPDGYTF. CDR3 nucleotide sequence: TGTGCCAGCAGTTACTGGGGCAGGCCCGATGGCTACACCTTC.

This chain links TRBV9 with TRBJ2-7; the match to TRBD2 covers 7 bases. CDR3 length: 15 amino acids. V lost 0 bases and J lost 1; bases outside the gene matches: 4. CDR1 and CDR2 (germline): SGDLS, YYNGEE. The DNA of the CDR3 is TGTGCCAGCAGCGTAGGCAATAGCGGGTCCTACGAGCAGTACTTC. Translated, it gives CASSVGNSGSYEQYF. Full variable domain (rest looked up from reference TRBV9 and TRBJ2-7): DSGVTQTPKHLITATGQRVTLRCSPRSGDLSVYWYQQSLDQGLQFLIQYYNGEERAKGNILERFSAQQFPDLHSELNLSSLELGDSALYFCASSVGNSGSYEQYFGPGTRLTVT.

This clone showed up just once. The V gene is TRBV14, the J gene TRBJ2-1; 9 nucleotides align to TRBD1. Germline values: CDR1 SGHDN, CDR2 FVKESK. The CDR3 sequence is 14 residues long. The ends lost 3 bases at V and 12 bases at J; junction bases unmatched: 9. CDR3: CASSHGTGFLGQFF. CDR3 in DNA: TGTGCCAGCAGCCATGGGACAGGGTTCTTGGGGCAGTTCTTC.